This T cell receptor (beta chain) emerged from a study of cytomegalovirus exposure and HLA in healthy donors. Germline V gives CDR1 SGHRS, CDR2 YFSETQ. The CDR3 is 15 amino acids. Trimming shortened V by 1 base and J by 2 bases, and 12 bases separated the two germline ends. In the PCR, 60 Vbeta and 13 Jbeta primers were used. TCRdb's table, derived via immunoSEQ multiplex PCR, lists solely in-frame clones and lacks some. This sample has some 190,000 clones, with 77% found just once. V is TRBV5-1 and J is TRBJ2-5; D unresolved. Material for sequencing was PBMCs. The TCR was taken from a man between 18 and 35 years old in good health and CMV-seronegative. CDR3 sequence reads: CASSLYLGPQETQYF. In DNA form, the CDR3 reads TGCGCCAGCAGCTTGTATTTGGGCCCTCAAGAGACCCAGTACTTC. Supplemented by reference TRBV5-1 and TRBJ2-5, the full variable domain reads KAGVTQTPRYLIKTRGQQVTLSCSPISGHRSVSWYQQTPGQGLQFLFEYFSETQRNKGNFPGRFSGRQFSNSRSEMNVSTLELGDSALYLCASSLYLGPQETQYFGPGTRLLVL.